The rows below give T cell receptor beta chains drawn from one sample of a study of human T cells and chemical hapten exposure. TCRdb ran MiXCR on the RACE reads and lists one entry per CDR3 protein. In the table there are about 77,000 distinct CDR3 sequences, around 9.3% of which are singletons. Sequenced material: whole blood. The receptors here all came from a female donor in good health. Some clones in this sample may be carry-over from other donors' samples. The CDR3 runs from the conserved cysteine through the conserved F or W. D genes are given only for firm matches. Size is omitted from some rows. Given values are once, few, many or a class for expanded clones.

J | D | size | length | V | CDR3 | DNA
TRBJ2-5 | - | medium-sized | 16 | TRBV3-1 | CASSRGRSGPEETQYF | TGTGCCAGCAGCCGGGGTCGGAGCGGGCCCGAAGAGACCCAGTACTTC
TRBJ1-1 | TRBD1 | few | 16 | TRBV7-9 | CASSRDRVQGSAEAFF | TGTGCCAGCAGCCGGGACAGGGTCCAAGGTTCGGCTGAAGCTTTCTTT
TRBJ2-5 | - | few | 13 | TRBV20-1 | CSAARQFQETQYF | TGCAGTGCTGCACGACAGTTCCAAGAGACCCAGTACTTC
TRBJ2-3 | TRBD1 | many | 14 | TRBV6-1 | CASSEGTGADTQYF | TGTGCCAGCAGTGAAGGGACAGGGGCAGATACGCAGTATTTT
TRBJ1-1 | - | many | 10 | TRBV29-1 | CSGGTLEAFF | TGCAGCGGCGGGACTCTTGAAGCTTTCTTT
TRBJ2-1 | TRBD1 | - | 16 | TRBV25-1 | CASSDWGTGGSDEQFF | TGTGCCAGCAGTGACTGGGGGACAGGGGGCTCGGATGAGCAGTTCTTC
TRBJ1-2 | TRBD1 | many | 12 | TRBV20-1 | CSAQGQTYGYTF | TGCAGTGCTCAGGGACAGACCTATGGCTACACCTTC
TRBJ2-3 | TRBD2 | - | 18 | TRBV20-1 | CSATNINPSGGAPDTQYF | TGCAGTGCTACCAATATCAACCCTAGCGGGGGGGCTCCAGATACGCAGTATTTT
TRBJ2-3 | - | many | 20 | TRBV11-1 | CASSFGFAGSHRASTDTQYF | TGTGCCAGCAGCTTTGGTTTCGCTGGCTCCCATAGAGCTAGCACAGATACGCAGTATTTT
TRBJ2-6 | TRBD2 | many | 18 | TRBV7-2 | CASSLVSGGAVGANVLTF | TGTGCCAGCAGCTTAGTGAGCGGGGGGGCCGTTGGGGCCAACGTCCTGACTTTC